This TCR beta chain was profiled in a study of shared T cell receptors in the human thymus. Sequenced by immunoSEQ multiplex PCR; TCRdb stores in-frame clones only, minus some. The profile shows 700,000 to 750,000 clones, roughly 85% of them singletons. This clone came up a few times. The germline V gene has CDR1 SEHNR and CDR2 FQNEAQ (reference sequence). V was pared by 6 bases and J by 6 bases, with 4 bases of the junction left unmatched. The CDR3 has 13 residues. The sample was also linked to a second study, of human thymus T cells. Turning to that study: It was healthy Finnish infants having corrective surgery for congenital heart defects who were the donors. During corrective heart surgery, resections were taken, and the thymus tissue came from them.

Sequencing was carried out using thymocytes. The chain carries TRBV7-9 and TRBJ1-5; TRBD1 matches at 8 bases. The clonotype originates from a girl in the first two years of life with a congenital heart defect. CDR3 sequence: CASSGTGGQPQHF. CDR3 bases: TGTGCCAGCAGTGGGACAGGCGGTCAGCCCCAGCATTTT.